The next 19 T cell receptor beta chains were all read from a single sample in a study of OX40 agonist ivuxolimab in advanced cancers. The data were produced by immunoSEQ multiplex PCR, yet TCRdb's version contains in-frame clones alone and is incomplete. The table records fewer than 85,000 clones, around 92% of them present only once. Sequenced here: CD4+ or CD8+ T cells sorted from blood, sampled in a trial of the OX40 agonist ivuxolimab. The receptors originated from an adult with an advanced solid tumor such as melanoma, head and neck, liver or kidney cancer.

The rearrangement joins TRBV5-5 to TRBJ2-7, with 7 bases lining up with TRBD1. V lost 4 bases to trimming and J lost 0 bases; unmatched junction nucleotides: 7. CDR3 size: 15 residues. Germline CDR1 reads SGHKS; CDR2 reads YYEKEE (reference sequence). DNA for the CDR3: TGTGCCAGCAGCAGTGGCCGGACAGGCTCCTACGAGCAGTACTTC. Translation: CASSSGRTGSYEQYF.

This chain joins TRBV27 and TRBJ1-6; D is uncertain. The CDR3 is 12 residues long. Germline V gene data show CDR1 as MNHEY and CDR2 as SMNVEV (reference sequence). The V end lost 6 bases, the J end lost 3 bases, and 3 bases lay between the germline ends. This CDR3 reads CASRVYNSPLHF. The CDR3 region has the DNA TGTGCCAGCAGAGTCTATAATTCACCCCTCCACTTT.

This clone was picked up a small number of times. The chain carries TRBV6-5 and TRBJ1-2; D uncertain. The CDR3 consists of 12 residues. The germline gives CDR1 MNHEY, CDR2 SVGAGI. Trimming shortened V by 5 bases and J by 8 bases, and 12 bases separated the two germline ends. CDR3: CASSENRVGYTF. The DNA for the CDR3 is TGTGCCAGCAGTGAAAACCGGGTGGGCTACACCTTC.

The chain links TRBV7-6 to TRBJ1-5, with D possibly TRBD1 on 6 matching bases. This CDR3 is 15 amino acids long. Deletions cut 6 bases from V and 7 bases from J, with 19 bases between. CDR1 and CDR2 from the germline V gene are SGHVS and FNYEAQ. CDR3 amino acids: CASSPLGGPPQPQHF. The CDR3 DNA sequence: TGTGCCAGCAGTCCCCTTGGGGGGCCCCCCCAGCCCCAGCATTTT.

The sample holds a few counts of this clone. J is TRBJ1-1 and V is TRBV6-5; D uncertain. CDR3 length: 13 residues. Germline CDR1 reads MNHEY; CDR2 reads SVGAGI. The V gene lost 2 bases and the J gene lost 4 bases, with 8 bases spanning the gap. The CDR3 spells CASSYGETTEAFF. Here the CDR3 DNA reads TGTGCCAGCAGTTACGGCGAGACCACTGAAGCTTTCTTT.

The chain has TRBV29-1 and TRBJ2-3, with D maybe TRBD1 (6 bases). Trimming removed 5 bases from V and 0 bases from J, with 9 bases in between. CDR1 is SQVTM, CDR2 ANQGSEA, per germline. This CDR3 spans 13 amino acids. CDR3 DNA: TGCAGCGTTCTGGGGGCGAGCACAGATACGCAGTATTTT. As protein: CSVLGASTDTQYF.

V usage is TRBV5-1 and J usage is TRBJ2-5; weak D call: TRBD1 (6 bases). Germline V CDR1 and CDR2: SGHRS, YFSETQ. CDR3 size: 13 residues. V lost 5 bases and J lost 0, with 8 bases in between. CDR3 amino acids: CASRQGNQETQYF. The CDR3 DNA sequence: TGCGCCAGCAGACAGGGAAACCAAGAGACCCAGTACTTC.

This clone was detected only once. V gene TRBV5-1 combines with J gene TRBJ2-7; 10 bases fit TRBD1. Germline V gene data show CDR1 as SGHRS and CDR2 as YFSETQ. Trimming took 4 bases from V and 3 from J; bases not matched to a gene: 4. This CDR3 is built from 14 residues. In nucleotides, the CDR3 is TGCGCCAGCAGCGCATGGGACAGGGGCTACGAGCAGTACTTC. Translation: CASSAWDRGYEQYF.

The chain carries TRBV7-9 and TRBJ1-1; D not certain. Germline V gene sequence: CDR1 SEHNR, CDR2 FQNEAQ (reference sequence). CDR3 length: 15 amino acids. V lost 1 base and J 2 bases, leaving 11 bases between the germline ends. The CDR3 nucleotides read TGTGCCAGCAGCTTAGTAATCGTAGAAAACACTGAAGCTTTCTTT. It codes for CASSLVIVENTEAFF.

The chain has TRBV2 and TRBJ1-1; D may be TRBD1 (5 bases). V was cut by 6 bases and J by 3 bases, with 14 bases left in between. CDR3 size: 14 residues. Germline CDR1 SNHLY, CDR2 FYNNEI. CDR3 residues: CASRGGSWDTEAFF. The CDR3 bases are TGTGCCAGCAGGGGGGGTAGCTGGGACACTGAAGCTTTCTTT.

This rearrangement joins TRBV7-9 to TRBJ1-2, with 8 nucleotides matching TRBD1. Germline V lookup: CDR1 SEHNR, CDR2 FQNEAQ (reference sequence). V shed 4 bases and J 7 bases; nucleotides not matched to a gene: 8. The CDR3 is 14 residues long. The CDR3 region has the DNA TGTGCCAGCAGCTCCTCACAGGGGGTCTTTGGCTACACCTTC. This codes for CASSSSQGVFGYTF.

This clone was seen only once. The J gene is TRBJ2-5, the V gene TRBV7-9; the D call may be TRBD1 or TRBD2 (5 bases each). This CDR3 comprises 13 residues. Germline V lookup: CDR1 SEHNR, CDR2 FQNEAQ (reference sequence). Trimming removed 4 bases from V and 1 base from J, with 7 bases in between. Here the CDR3 reads CASSWGRQETQYF. DNA of the CDR3: TGTGCCAGCAGCTGGGGACGCCAAGAGACCCAGTACTTC.

CDR3 bases: TGCAGTGCCGACCTCTATGGCTACACCTTC. Residues: CSADLYGYTF. The chain recombines TRBV20-1 with TRBJ1-2; D gene unclear. This CDR3 region has 10 residues. Germline V gives CDR1 DFQATT, CDR2 SNEGSKA (reference sequence). V lost 6 bases to trimming and J lost 4 bases, with 6 bases between them.

This chain joins TRBV27 and TRBJ2-1; 10 positions agree with TRBD2. This CDR3 region has 18 residues. The junction had 14 bases not matched to a gene; V was cut back by 6 bases and J by 3 bases. Per the germline V gene, CDR1 is MNHEY and CDR2 is SMNVEV (reference sequence). CDR3 in amino acids: CASSTRTSGNLYYNEQFF. CDR3 in DNA: TGTGCCAGCAGCACCCGGACTAGCGGAAACCTTTACTACAATGAGCAGTTCTTC.

The chain carries TRBV5-1 and TRBJ1-1; TRBD1 might be the D (5 bases). The CDR3 is 13 residues long. Germline CDR1 SGHRS, CDR2 YFSETQ. Between the trimmed V and J ends, which lost 6 bases and 5 bases, there was a span of 14 bases. The CDR3 loop reads CASNRAGSTEAFF. CDR3 sequence (DNA): TGCGCCAGCAACCGGGCAGGGTCGACTGAAGCTTTCTTT.

The genes are TRBV11-2 and TRBJ2-5, with D possibly being TRBD1 (5 bases). The CDR3 runs to 15 residues. The V gene's germline CDR1 is SGHAT and CDR2 FQNNGV. V was shortened by 1 base and J by 3 bases, with 12 bases between the two germline ends. The CDR3 DNA reads TGTGCCAGCAGCTTAGCTCCGACCAGGGAAGAGACCCAGTACTTC. Translating it yields CASSLAPTREETQYF.

The chain links TRBV2 to TRBJ2-3, with D possibly being TRBD1 (8 bases). V lost 8 bases and J lost 1, with 22 bases in between. There are 17 residues in the CDR3. Germline V lookup: CDR1 SNHLY, CDR2 FYNNEI. The CDR3 DNA follows: TGTGCCAGCCGAAGCGACCAGGGGGCGGGGGGCACAGATACGCAGTATTTT. This gives the protein CASRSDQGAGGTDTQYF. Supplemented by reference TRBV2 and TRBJ2-3, the full variable domain reads EPEVTQTPSHQVTQMGQEVILRCVPISNHLYFYWYRQILGQKVEFLVSFYNNEISEKSEIFDDQFSVERPDGSNFTLKIRSTKLEDSAMYFCASRSDQGAGGTDTQYFGPGTRLTVL.

Concerning this clone: The sample carries other DNA sequences with the same CDR3. V gene TRBV10-2 combines with J gene TRBJ2-2, with TRBD2 matching 9 bases. The length of the CDR3 is 17 residues. Per germline, CDR1 WSHSY and CDR2 SAAADI. The CDR3: CATEPIAGGPGTGELFF. The DNA of the CDR3 is TGCGCGACCGAACCTATCGCGGGGGGGCCAGGCACCGGGGAGCTGTTTTTT.

CDR3 coding DNA: TGTGCCAGCAGCGAAACACACGGACGAGTTGAGCTGTTTTTT. Its protein product is CASSETHGRVELFF. The chain carries TRBV2 and TRBJ2-2; D uncertain. CDR1 is SNHLY, CDR2 FYNNEI, per germline. Trimming took 6 bases from V and 11 from J, leaving 19 bases between them. CDR3 length equals 14 residues. Full variable domain (missing parts from reference TRBV2 and TRBJ2-2): EPEVTQTPSHQVTQMGQEVILRCVPISNHLYFYWYRQILGQKVEFLVSFYNNEISEKSEIFDDQFSVERPDGSNFTLKIRSTKLEDSAMYFCASSETHGRVELFFGEGSRLTVL.